This is a list of T cell receptor beta chains from one sample in a study of shared clonotypes between healthy human individuals. Using immunoSEQ multiplex PCR, the repertoire was profiled, and TCRdb retains in-frame clones only, with some absent. In the table there are over 2,000,000 clones, around 93% of which are singletons. The source material was naive CD8+ T cells from PBMCs. These receptors originate from a man younger than 30 in good health. Some clones in this sample may be carry-over from other donors' samples. The CDR3 runs from the conserved cysteine through the conserved F or W. Fields, in order: CDR3 length, V gene, J gene, D gene, CDR3 protein, CDR3 DNA. A D gene is named only where the DNA matches it firmly.

>15|TRBV9|TRBJ2-1|-
CASSPLVVSGNEQFF
TGTGCCAGCAGCCCCCTAGTAGTGAGTGGGAATGAGCAGTTCTTC
>13|TRBV29-1|TRBJ2-7|TRBD2
CSGTSSGNYEQYF
TGCAGCGGGACATCTAGCGGGAACTACGAGCAGTACTTC
>17|TRBV7-6|TRBJ2-2|TRBD2
CASSLLLAGDGTGELFF
TGTGCCAGCAGCTTACTGCTAGCGGGAGACGGCACCGGGGAGCTGTTTTTT
>15|TRBV11-1|TRBJ2-7|TRBD1
CASSIQGARQYEQYF
TGTGCCAGCAGCATACAGGGGGCCCGGCAATACGAGCAGTACTTC
>15|TRBV4-3|TRBJ2-7|-
CASSPSRGSSYEQYF
TGCGCCAGCAGTCCCTCGAGGGGAAGCTCCTACGAGCAGTACTTC
>15|TRBV5-1|TRBJ1-1|-
CASSPGRAPGGEAFF
TGCGCCAGCAGCCCGGGAAGGGCCCCGGGGGGAGAAGCTTTCTTT
>16|TRBV27|TRBJ2-1|TRBD2
CASSRPGLAGGYEQFF
TGTGCCAGCAGCCGCCCGGGACTAGCGGGAGGGTATGAGCAGTTCTTC
>14|TRBV7-9|TRBJ2-1|-
CASSLAQGLNEQFF
TGTGCCAGCAGCTTAGCCCAGGGACTTAATGAGCAGTTCTTC
>13|TRBV7-2|TRBJ1-1|-
CASSLWGNTEAFF
TGTGCCAGCAGCTTATGGGGCAACACTGAAGCTTTCTTT
>16|TRBV4-1|TRBJ2-3|-
CASSQVSRAHTDTQYF
TGCGCCAGCAGCCAAGTAAGCAGGGCCCACACAGATACGCAGTATTTT